The source of this T cell receptor (beta chain) is a study of T cell responses to AZD1222 COVID-19 vaccine. The germline V and J ends were trimmed by 0 bases and 11 bases, with 14 bases remaining between them. CDR1 is SGHRS, CDR2 YFSETQ, per germline. This CDR3 comprises 13 residues. This clone is a singleton in its sample. The assay was immunoSEQ multiplex PCR, and TCRdb's table has in-frame clones only and misses some. The data hold about 150,000 clones, with nearly 90% observed a single time. The specimen comprised peripheral blood, sampled 28 days after the second dose of the MenACWY control vaccine. The source is an adult who received the MenACWY meningococcal vaccine as a control. J is TRBJ1-2 and V is TRBV5-1; weak D call: TRBD1 (6 bases). Written as DNA, the CDR3 is TGCGCCAGCAGCTTGGGGACGGGACAAATTTACACCTTC. Protein: CASSLGTGQIYTF.